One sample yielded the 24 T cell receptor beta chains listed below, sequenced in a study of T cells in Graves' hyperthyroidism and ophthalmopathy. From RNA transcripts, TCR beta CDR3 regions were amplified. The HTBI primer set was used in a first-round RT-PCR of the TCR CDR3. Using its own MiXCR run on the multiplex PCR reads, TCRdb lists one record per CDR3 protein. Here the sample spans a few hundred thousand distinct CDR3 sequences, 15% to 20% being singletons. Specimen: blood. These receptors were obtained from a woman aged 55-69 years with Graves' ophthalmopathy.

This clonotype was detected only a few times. This CDR3 reads CASSLPGLEAFF. Here the CDR3 DNA reads TGTGCCAGCAGCTTGCCGGGTCTGGAAGCTTTCTTT. The chain joins TRBV5-4 to TRBJ1-1, with D unclear. CDR3 length equals 12 residues. Germline V gene sequence: CDR1 SGHNT, CDR2 YYREEE (reference sequence). V was trimmed by 1 base and J by 8 bases, leaving 9 bases between them.

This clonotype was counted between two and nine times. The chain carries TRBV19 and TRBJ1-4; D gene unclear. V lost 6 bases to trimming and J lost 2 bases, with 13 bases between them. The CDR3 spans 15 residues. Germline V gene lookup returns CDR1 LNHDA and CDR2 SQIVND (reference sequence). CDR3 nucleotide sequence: TGTGCCAGTAGGACCCACAGCAGTACTAATGAAAAACTGTTTTTT. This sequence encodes CASRTHSSTNEKLFF.

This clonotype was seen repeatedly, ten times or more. This chain's CDR3 is CATGQGAYLYEQYF. The CDR3 DNA reads TGTGCCACCGGACAGGGGGCCTACCTATACGAGCAGTACTTC. This sequence joins TRBV6-1 and TRBJ2-7, with 11 bases aligning to TRBD1. CDR1 is MNHNS, CDR2 SASEGT, per germline. The CDR3 extends over 14 amino acids. The V segment lost 10 bases and the J segment 4 bases; nucleotides outside the gene matches: 9.

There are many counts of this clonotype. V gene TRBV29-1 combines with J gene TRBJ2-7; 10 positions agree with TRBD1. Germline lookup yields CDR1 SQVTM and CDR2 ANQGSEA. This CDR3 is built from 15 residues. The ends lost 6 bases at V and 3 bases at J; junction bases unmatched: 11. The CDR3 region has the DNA TGCAGCGTCCCCGCTCCGGGACAGGGGCGCTACGAGCAGTACTTC. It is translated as CSVPAPGQGRYEQYF.

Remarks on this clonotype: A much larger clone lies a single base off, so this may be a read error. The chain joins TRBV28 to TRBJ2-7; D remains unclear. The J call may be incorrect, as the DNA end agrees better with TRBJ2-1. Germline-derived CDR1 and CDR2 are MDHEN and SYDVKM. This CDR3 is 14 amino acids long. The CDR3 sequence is CASSLGGKSYEQFF. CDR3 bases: TGTGCCAGCAGTTTGGGTGGCAAATCCTACGAGCAGTTCTTC.

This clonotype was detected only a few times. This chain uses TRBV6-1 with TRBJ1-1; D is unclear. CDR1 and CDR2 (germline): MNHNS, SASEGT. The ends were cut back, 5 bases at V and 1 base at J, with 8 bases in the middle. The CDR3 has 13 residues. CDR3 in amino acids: CASSYVKNTEAFF. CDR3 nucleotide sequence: TGTGCCAGCAGTTACGTAAAGAACACTGAAGCTTTCTTT.

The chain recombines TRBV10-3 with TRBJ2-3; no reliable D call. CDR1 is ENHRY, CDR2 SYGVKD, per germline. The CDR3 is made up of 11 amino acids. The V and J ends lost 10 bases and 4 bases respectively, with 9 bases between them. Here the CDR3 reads CATTASDTQYF. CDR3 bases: TGTGCCACGACTGCTTCAGATACGCAGTATTTT.

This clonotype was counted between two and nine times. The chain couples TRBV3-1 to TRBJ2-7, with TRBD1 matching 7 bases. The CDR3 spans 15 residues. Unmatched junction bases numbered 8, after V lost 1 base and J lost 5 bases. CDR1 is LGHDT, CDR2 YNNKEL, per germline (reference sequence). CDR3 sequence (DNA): TGTGCCAGCAGCCAAGTCAGGGGGATCCTCAACGAGCAGTACTTC. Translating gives CASSQVRGILNEQYF.

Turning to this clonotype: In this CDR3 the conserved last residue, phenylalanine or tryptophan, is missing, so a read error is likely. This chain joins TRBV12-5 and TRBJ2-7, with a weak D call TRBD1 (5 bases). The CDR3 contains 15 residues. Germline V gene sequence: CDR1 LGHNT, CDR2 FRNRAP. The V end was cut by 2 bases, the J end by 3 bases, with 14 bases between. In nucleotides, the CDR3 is TGTGCTAGTGGTTTGTGGGCAGGGTCATACTACGAGCAGTACCTC. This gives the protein CASGLWAGSYYEQYL.

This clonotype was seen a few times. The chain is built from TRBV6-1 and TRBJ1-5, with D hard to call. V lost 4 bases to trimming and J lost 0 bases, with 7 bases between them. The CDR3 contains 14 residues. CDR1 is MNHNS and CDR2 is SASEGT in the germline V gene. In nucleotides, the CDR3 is TGTGCCAGCAGTGGTATCAATAGCAATCAGCCCCAGCATTTT. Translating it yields CASSGINSNQPQHF.

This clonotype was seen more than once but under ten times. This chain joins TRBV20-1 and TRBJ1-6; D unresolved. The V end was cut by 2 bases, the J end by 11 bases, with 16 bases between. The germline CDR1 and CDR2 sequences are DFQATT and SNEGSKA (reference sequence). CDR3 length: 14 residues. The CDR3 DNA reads TGCAGTGCTAGAATCTCCGAGGGATCAACACCCCTCCACTTT. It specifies CSARISEGSTPLHF.

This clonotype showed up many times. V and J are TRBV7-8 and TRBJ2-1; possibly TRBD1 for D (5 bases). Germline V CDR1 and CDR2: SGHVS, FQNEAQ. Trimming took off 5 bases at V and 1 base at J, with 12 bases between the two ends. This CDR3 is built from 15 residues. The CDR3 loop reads CASSLRQKSYNEQFF. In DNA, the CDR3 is TGTGCCAGCAGCCTCCGACAGAAGTCCTACAATGAGCAGTTCTTC.

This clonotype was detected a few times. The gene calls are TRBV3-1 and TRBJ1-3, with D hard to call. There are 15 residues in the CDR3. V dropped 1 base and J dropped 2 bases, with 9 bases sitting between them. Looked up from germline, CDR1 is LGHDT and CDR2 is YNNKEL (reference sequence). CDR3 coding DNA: TGTGCCAGCAGCCAAGTTTGGGTAACTGGAAACACCATATATTTT. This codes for CASSQVWVTGNTIYF.

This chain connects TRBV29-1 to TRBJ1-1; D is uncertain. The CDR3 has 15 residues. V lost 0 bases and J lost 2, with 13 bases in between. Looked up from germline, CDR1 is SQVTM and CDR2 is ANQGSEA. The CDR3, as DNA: TGCAGCGTTGAAGAGTCAGGCCAGGAAAACACTGAAGCTTTCTTT. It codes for CSVEESGQENTEAFF.

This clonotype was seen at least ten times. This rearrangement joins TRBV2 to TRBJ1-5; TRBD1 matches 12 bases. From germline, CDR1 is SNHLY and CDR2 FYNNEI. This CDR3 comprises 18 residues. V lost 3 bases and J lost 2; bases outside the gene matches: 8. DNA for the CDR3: TGTGCCAGCAGTGAGGCGGGGGACAGGGGGCCGGGCAATCAGCCCCAGCATTTT. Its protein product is CASSEAGDRGPGNQPQHF.

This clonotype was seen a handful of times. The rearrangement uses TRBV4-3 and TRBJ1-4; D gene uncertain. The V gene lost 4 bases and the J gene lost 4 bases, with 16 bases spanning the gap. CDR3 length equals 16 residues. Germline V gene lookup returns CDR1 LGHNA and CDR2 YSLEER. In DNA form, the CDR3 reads TGCGCCAGCAGCCCACAAGTTTGGGGAGTTAATGAAAAACTGTTTTTT. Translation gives CASSPQVWGVNEKLFF.

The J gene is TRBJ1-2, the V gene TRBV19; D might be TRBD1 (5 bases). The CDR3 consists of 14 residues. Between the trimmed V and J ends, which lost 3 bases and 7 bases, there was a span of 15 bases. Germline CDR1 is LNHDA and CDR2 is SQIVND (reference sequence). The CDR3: CASSIGQGGVGYTF. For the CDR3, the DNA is TGTGCCAGTAGTATTGGGCAGGGAGGCGTTGGCTACACCTTC.

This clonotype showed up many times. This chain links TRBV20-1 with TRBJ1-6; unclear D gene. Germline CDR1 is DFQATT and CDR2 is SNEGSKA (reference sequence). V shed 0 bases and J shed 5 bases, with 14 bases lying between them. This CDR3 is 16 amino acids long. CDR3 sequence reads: CSARELRTANNSPLHF. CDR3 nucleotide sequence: TGCAGTGCTAGAGAGCTCCGGACGGCTAATAATTCACCCCTCCACTTT.

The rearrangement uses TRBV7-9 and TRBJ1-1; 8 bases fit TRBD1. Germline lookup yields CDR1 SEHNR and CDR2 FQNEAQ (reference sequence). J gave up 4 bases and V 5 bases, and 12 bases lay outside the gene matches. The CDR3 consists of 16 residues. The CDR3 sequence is CASSPDSGGLSTEAFF. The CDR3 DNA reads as TGTGCCAGCAGCCCAGATTCAGGGGGCTTAAGCACTGAAGCTTTCTTT.

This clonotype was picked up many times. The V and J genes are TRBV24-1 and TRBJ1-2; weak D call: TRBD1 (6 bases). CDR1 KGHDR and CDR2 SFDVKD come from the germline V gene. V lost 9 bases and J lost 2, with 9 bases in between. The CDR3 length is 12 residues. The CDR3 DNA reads TGTGCCACCTCAAGGGGGAACTATGGCTACACCTTC. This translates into CATSRGNYGYTF.

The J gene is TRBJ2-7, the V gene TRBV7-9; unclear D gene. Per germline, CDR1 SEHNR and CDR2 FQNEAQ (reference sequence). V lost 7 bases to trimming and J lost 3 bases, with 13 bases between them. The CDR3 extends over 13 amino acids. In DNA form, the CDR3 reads TGTGCCAGCACCTCCCAGGCTAGCTACGAGCAGTACTTC. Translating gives CASTSQASYEQYF.

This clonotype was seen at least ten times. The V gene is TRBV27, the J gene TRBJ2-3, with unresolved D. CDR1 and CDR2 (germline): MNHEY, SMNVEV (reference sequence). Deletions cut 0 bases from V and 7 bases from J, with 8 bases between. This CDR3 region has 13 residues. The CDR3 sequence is CASSLSQGNTQYF. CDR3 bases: TGTGCCAGCAGTTTATCACAAGGGAATACGCAGTATTTT.

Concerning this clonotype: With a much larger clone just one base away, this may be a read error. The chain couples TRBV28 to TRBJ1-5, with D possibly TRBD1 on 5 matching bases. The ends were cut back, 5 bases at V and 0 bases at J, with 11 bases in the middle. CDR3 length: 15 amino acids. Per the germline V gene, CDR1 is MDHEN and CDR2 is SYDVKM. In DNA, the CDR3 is TGTGCCAGCAGTCCGGGGGGGTATAGCAATCAGCCCCAGCATTTT. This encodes CASSPGGYSNQPQHF.

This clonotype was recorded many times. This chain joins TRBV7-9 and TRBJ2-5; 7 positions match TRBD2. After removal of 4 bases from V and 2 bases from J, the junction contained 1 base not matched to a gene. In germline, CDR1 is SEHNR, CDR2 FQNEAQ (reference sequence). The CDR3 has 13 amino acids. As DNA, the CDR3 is TGTGCCAGCAGCTGGGGGGGGCAAGAGACCCAGTACTTC. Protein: CASSWGGQETQYF. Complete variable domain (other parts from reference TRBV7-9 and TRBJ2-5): DTGVSQNPRHKITKRGQNVTFRCDPISEHNRLYWYRQTLGQGPEFLTYFQNEAQLEKSRLLSDRFSAERPKGSFSTLEIQRTEQGDSAMYLCASSWGGQETQYFGPGTRLLVL.